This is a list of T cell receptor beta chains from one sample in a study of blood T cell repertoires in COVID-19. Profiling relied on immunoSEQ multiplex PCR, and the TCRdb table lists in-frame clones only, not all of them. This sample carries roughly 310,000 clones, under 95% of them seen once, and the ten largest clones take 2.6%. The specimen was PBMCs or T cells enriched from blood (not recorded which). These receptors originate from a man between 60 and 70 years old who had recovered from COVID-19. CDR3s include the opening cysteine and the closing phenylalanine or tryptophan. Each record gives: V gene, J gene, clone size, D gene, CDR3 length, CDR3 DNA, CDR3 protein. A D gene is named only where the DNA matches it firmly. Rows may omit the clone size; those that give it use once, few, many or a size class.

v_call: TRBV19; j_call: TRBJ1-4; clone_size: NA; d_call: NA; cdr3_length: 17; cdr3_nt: TGTGCCAGTAGTATCCTAACCAACACAGGTTTCCGCGAAAAACTGTTTTTT; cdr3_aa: CASSILTNTGFREKLFF
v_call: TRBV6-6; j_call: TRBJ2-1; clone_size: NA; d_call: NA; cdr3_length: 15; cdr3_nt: TGTGCCAGCAGTTGGTATAGCGCCTCCTACAATGAGCAGTTCTTC; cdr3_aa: CASSWYSASYNEQFF
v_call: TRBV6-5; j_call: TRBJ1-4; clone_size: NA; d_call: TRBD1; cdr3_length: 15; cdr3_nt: TGTGCCAGCACCTCCGAGGGGGCCAGGGTGGGAAAACTGTTTTTT; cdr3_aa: CASTSEGARVGKLFF
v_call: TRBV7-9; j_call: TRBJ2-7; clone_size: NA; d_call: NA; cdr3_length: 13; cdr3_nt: TGTGCCAGCAGCCAAGAGGGGGCCTACGAGCAGTACTTC; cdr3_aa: CASSQEGAYEQYF
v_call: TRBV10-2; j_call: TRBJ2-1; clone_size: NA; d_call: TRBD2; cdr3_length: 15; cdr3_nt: TGCGCCAGCAGTGATCTAGCGGGAGGGCCGGGTGAGCAGTTCTTC; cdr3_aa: CASSDLAGGPGEQFF
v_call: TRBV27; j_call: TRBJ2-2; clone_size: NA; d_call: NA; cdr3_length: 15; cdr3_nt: TGTGCCAGCAGTACCCCCTGGCGGGCCACCGGGGAGCTGTTTTTT; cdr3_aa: CASSTPWRATGELFF
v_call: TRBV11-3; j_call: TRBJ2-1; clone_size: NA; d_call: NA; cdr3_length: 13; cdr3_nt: TGTGCCAGCAGCTTAGTTCTGGCCACGGGGCAGTTCTTC; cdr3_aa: CASSLVLATGQFF
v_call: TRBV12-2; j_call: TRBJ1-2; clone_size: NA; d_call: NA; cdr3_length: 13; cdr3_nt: TGTGCAAGTCGCTTCCTACAGGGCTATGGCTACACCTTC; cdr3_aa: CASRFLQGYGYTF
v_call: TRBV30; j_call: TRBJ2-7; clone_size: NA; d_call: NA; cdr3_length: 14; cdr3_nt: TGTGCCTGGAGTCGTGTTGCAGGGATAAGCGAGCAGTACTTC; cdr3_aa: CAWSRVAGISEQYF
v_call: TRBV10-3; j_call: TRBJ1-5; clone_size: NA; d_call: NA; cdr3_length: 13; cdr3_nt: TGTGCCACAAGGACGCAAGGGGATCAGCCCCAGCATTTT; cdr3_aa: CATRTQGDQPQHF
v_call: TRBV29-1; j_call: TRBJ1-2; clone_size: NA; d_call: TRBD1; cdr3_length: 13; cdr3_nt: TGCAGCGGACGGGACAGGAGTAACTATGGCTACACCTTC; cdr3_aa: CSGRDRSNYGYTF
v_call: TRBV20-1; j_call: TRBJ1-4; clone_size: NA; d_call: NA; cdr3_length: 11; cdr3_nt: TGCAGTGCTAGAGATAGCGACAAACTGTTTTTT; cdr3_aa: CSARDSDKLFF
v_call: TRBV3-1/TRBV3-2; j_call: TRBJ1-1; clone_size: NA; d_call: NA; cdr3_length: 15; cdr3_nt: TGTGCCAGCAGCCAAGTCTGGCAGGGAAGCACTGAAGCTTTCTTT; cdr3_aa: CASSQVWQGSTEAFF
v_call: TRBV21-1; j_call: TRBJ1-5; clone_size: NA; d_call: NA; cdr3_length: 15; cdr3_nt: TGTGCCAGCAGCAAAGGGGGCGACAAAAGGAGGCCCCAGCATTTT; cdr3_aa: CASSKGGDKRRPQHF
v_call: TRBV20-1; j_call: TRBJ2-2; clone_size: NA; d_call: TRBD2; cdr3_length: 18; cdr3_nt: TGCAGTGCTAGTGGGCTAGCGGGAGGTACCGCGAACACCGGGGAGCTGTTTTTT; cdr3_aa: CSASGLAGGTANTGELFF
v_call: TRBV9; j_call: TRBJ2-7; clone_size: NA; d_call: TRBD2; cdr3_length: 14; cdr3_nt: TGTGCCAGCAGCAAAGCGGGGGGGGCTGGCGAGCAGTACTTC; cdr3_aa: CASSKAGGAGEQYF
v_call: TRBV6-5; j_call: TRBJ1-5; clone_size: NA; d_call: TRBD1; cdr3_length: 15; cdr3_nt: TGTGCCAGCAGTTGGGCACAGGGGGCGTTTCAGCCCCAGCATTTT; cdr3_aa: CASSWAQGAFQPQHF
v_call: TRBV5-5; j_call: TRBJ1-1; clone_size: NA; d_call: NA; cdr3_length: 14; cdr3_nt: TGTGCCAGCAGCTTGGGGGTTCAGGGATTTGAAGCTTTCTTT; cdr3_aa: CASSLGVQGFEAFF
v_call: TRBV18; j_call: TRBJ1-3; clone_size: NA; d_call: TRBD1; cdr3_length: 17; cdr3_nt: TGTGCCAGCTCACCAGTCAGGGGGCAACTGCCTGGAAACACCATATATTTT; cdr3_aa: CASSPVRGQLPGNTIYF
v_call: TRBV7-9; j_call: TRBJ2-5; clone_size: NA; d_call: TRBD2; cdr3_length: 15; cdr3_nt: TGTGCCAGCAGCCGTAGACTAGCGTCCGGTGAGACCCAGTACTTC; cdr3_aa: CASSRRLASGETQYF
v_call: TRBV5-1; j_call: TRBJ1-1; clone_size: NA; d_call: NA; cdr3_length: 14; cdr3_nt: TGCGCCAGCAGCTTGGAGTGGGGAGTCTCTGAAGCTTTCTTT; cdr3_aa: CASSLEWGVSEAFF
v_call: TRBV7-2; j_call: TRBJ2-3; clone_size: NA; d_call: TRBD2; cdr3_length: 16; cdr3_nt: TGTGCCAGCAGCTTGGGACTAGCGGGTCCCGGGGATACGCAGTATTTT; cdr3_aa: CASSLGLAGPGDTQYF
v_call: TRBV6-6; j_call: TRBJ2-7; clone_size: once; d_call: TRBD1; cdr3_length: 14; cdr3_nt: TGTGCCAGCAGTCCTTTTCAGGGGGCTCGGGAGCAGTACTTC; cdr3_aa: CASSPFQGAREQYF
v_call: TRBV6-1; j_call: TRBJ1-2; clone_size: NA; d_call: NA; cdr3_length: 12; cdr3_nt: TGTGCCAGCAGTGAAGTCAGGGCCGGCTACACCTTC; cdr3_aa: CASSEVRAGYTF
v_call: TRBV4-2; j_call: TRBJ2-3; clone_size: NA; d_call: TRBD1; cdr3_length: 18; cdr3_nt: TGTGCCAGCAGCTCCCGGGACAGGGGGCATGTTAGCACAGATACGCAGTATTTT; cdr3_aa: CASSSRDRGHVSTDTQYF
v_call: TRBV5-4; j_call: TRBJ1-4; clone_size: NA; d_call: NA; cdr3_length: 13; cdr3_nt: TGTGCCAGCAGCTTGAGGGGTAATGAAAAACTGTTTTTT; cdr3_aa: CASSLRGNEKLFF
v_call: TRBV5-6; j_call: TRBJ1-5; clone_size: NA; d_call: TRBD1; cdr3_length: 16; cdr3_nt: TGTGCCAGCAGCCGGTCGGGACAGGGGGCGTGGCAGCCCCAGCATTTT; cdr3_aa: CASSRSGQGAWQPQHF
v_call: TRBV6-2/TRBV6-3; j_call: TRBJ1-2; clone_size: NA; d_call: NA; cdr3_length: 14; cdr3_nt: TGTGCCAGCAGTTACTCGAAAACAGGGCATGGCTACACCTTC; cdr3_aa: CASSYSKTGHGYTF
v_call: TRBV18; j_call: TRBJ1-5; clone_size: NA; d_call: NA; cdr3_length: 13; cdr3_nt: TGTGCCAGCTCAACTCAGGGGTATCAGCCCCAGCATTTT; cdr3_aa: CASSTQGYQPQHF
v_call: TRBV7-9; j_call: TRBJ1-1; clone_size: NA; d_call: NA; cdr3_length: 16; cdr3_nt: TGTGCCAGCAGCCGATTACGAATGGACAGCTACACTGAAGCTTTCTTT; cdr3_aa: CASSRLRMDSYTEAFF
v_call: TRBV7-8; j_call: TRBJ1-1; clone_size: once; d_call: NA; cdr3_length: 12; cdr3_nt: TGTGCCAGCAGCTTAGACGTCAGGGAAGCTTTCTTT; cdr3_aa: CASSLDVREAFF
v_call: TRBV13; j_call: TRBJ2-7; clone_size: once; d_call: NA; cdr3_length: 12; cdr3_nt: TGTGCCAGCAGCTTATTCGTCGGCGAGCAGTACTTC; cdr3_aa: CASSLFVGEQYF
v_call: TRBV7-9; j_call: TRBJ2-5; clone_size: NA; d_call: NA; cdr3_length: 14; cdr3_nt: TGTGCCAGCAGCTTACCGCGGGATGGGGGGACCCAGTACTTC; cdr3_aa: CASSLPRDGGTQYF
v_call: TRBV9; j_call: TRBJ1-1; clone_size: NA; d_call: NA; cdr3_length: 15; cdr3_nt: TGTGCCAGCAGCCAGACCGGGACTGAGACGTATGAAGCTTTCTTT; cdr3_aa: CASSQTGTETYEAFF
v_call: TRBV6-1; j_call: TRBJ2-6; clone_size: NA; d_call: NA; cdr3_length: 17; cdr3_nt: TGTGCCAGCAGTGAAGCGCTTCGTTCAGGTGGGGCCAACGTCCTGACTTTC; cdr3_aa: CASSEALRSGGANVLTF
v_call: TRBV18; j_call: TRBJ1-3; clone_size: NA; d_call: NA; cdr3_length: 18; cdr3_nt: TGTGCCAGCTCAGCGAGGACCGCGACAGGTCGCTCTGGAAACACCATATATTTT; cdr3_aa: CASSARTATGRSGNTIYF
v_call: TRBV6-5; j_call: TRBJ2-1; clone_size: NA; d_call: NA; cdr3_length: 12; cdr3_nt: TGTGCCAGCAGTTTGCGCGTTAGCGAGCAGTTCTTC; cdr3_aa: CASSLRVSEQFF
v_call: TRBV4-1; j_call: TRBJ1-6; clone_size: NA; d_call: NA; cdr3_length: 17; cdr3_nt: TGCGCCAGCAGCCAAGGAACATCTTCTTCCTATAATTCACCCCTCCACTTT; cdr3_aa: CASSQGTSSSYNSPLHF
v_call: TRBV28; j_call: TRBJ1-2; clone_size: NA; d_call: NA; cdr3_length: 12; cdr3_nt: TGTGCCAGCAGTTTTTCAGCGTATGGCTACACCTTC; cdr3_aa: CASSFSAYGYTF
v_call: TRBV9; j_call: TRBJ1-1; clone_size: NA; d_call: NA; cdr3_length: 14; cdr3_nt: TGTGCCAGCAGCGTCGACGGGGGGAACACTGAAGCTTTCTTT; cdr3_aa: CASSVDGGNTEAFF
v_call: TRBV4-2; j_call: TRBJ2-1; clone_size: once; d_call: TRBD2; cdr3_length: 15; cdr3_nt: TGTGCCAGCAGCCCGGGACTAGCGAACTACAATGAGCAGTTCTTC; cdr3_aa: CASSPGLANYNEQFF
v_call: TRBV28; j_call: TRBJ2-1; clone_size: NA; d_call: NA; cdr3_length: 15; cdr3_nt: TGTGCCAGCAGACCTAGCGCCGGCTCCTACAATGAGCAGTTCTTC; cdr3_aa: CASRPSAGSYNEQFF
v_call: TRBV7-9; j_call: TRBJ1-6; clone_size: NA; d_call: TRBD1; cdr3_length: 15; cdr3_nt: TGTGCCAGCAGCCTCAGGACAGGGGTGCTCGCACCCCTCCACTTT; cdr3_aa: CASSLRTGVLAPLHF
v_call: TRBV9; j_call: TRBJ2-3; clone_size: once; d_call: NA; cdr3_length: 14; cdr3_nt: TGTGCCAGCAGCGTAATGACTAACACAGATACGCAGTATTTT; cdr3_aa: CASSVMTNTDTQYF
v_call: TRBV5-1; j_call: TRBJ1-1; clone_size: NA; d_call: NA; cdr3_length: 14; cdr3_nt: TGCGCCAGCAGCTTGGCGGCAGGGGTTGATGAAGCTTTCTTT; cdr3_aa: CASSLAAGVDEAFF
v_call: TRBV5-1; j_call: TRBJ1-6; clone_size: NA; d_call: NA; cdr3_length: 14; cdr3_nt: TGCGCCAGCAGCCAGGACAGCAGTAATTCACCCCTCCACTTT; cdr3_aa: CASSQDSSNSPLHF
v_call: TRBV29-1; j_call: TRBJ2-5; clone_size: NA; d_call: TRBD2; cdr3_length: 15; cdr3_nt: TGCAGCGGCCTCGGGCTAGCGGAGCGGGGAGAGACCCAGTACTTC; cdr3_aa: CSGLGLAERGETQYF
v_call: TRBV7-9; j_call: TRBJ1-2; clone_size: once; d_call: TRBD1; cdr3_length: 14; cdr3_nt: TGTGCCAGCAGCAGGGCAGGGGGATCGGATGGCTACACCTTC; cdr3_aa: CASSRAGGSDGYTF
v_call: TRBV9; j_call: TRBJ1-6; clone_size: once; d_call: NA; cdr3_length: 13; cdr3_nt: TGTGCCAGCAGCGTAGCGGAGGATTCACCCCTCCACTTT; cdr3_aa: CASSVAEDSPLHF
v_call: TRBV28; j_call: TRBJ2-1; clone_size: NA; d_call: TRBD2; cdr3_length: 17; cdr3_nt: TGTGCCAGCAGTCAAACCGGGACTAGCCGCTCCTACAATGAGCAGTTCTTC; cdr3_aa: CASSQTGTSRSYNEQFF
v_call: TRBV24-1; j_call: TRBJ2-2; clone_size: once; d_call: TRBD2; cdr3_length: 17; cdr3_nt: TGTGCCACCAGTGACCCAAACCTAGCGGGGAGGACCGGGGAGCTGTTTTTT; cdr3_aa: CATSDPNLAGRTGELFF
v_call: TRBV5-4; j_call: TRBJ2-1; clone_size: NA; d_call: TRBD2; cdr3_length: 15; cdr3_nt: TGTGCCAGCAGCTTGGGACTAGCGGGAATCAATGAGCAGTTCTTC; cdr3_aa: CASSLGLAGINEQFF
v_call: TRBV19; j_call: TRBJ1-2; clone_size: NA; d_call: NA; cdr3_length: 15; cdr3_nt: TGTGCCAGTAGTTACCGTGGACAGAATAACTATGGCTACACCTTC; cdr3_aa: CASSYRGQNNYGYTF
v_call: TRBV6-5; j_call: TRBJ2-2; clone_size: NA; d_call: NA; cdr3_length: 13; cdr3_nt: TGTGCCAGCAGTACAGGGAACACCGGGGAGCTGTTTTTT; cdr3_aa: CASSTGNTGELFF
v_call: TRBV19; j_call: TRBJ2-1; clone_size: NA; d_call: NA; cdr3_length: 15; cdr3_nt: TGTGCCAGTAGTATAGGGCCAGGGGCCTACAATGAGCAGTTCTTC; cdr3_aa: CASSIGPGAYNEQFF